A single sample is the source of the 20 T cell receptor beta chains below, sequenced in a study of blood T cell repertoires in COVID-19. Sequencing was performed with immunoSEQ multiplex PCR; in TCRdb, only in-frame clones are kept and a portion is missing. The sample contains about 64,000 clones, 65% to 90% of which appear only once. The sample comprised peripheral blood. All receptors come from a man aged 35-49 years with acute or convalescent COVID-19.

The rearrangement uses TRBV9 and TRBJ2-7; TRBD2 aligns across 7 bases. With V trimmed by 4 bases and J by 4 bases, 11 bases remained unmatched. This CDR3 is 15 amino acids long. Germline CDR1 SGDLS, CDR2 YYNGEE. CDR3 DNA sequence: TGTGCCAGCAGCCTTTCAAGGAGCGGGGCATACGAGCAGTACTTC. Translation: CASSLSRSGAYEQYF.

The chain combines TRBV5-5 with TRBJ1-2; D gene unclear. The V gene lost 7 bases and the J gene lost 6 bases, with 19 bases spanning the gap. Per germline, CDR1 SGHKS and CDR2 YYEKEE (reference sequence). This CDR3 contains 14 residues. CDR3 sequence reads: CASRSPRTPHGYTF. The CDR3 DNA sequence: TGTGCCAGCCGCAGCCCTCGGACTCCACATGGCTACACCTTC.

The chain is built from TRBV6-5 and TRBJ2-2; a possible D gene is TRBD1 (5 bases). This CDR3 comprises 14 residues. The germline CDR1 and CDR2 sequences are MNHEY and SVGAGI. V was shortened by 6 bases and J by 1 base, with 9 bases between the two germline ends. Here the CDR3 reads CASSPGQNTGELFF. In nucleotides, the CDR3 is TGTGCCAGCAGCCCCGGACAGAACACCGGGGAGCTGTTTTTT.

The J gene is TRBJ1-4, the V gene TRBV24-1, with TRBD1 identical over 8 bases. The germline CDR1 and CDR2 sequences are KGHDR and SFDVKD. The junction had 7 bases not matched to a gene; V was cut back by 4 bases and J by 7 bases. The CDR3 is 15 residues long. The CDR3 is CATSDSGTGAEKLFF. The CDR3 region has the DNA TGTGCCACCAGTGACTCCGGGACAGGAGCTGAAAAACTGTTTTTT.

CDR3 coding DNA: TGCAGCTCCCGTAAGCGGGGGAGGCTAAATGAGCAGTTCTTC. Amino acids: CSSRKRGRLNEQFF. The rearrangement links TRBV29-1 to TRBJ2-1; 8 bases line up with TRBD2. Trimming at V came to 8 bases and at J to 7 bases, leaving 13 bases not matched to a gene. Germline V lookup: CDR1 SQVTM, CDR2 ANQGSEA. The CDR3 is 14 amino acids.

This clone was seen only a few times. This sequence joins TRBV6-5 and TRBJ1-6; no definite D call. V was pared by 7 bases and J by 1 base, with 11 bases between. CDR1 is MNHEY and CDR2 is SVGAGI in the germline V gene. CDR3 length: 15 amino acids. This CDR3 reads CASTLKESYNSPLHF. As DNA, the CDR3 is TGTGCCAGCACCTTAAAGGAGTCCTATAATTCACCCCTCCACTTT.

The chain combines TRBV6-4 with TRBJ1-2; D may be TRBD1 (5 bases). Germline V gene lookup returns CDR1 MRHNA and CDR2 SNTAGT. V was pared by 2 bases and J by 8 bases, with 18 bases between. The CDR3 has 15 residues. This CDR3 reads CASSDTAGGSWGYTF. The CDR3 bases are TGTGCCAGCAGTGACACGGCCGGGGGATCGTGGGGCTACACCTTC.

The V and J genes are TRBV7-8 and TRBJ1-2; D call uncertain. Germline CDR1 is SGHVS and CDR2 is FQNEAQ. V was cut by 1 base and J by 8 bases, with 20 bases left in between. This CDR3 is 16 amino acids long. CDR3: CASSLGVGSNGGGYTF. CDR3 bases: TGTGCCAGCAGCTTAGGAGTGGGATCCAACGGAGGAGGCTACACCTTC.

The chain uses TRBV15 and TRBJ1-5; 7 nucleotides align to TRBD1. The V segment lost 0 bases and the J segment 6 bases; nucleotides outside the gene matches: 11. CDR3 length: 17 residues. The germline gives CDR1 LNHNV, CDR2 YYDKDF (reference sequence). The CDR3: CATSRDRQGVEGQPQHF. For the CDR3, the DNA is TGTGCCACCAGCAGAGACCGACAGGGAGTGGAGGGTCAGCCCCAGCATTTT.

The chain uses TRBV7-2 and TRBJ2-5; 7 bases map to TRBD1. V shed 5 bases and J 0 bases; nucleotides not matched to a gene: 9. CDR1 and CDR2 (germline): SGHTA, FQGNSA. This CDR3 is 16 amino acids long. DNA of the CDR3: TGTGCCAGCAGCGTAGGGACAGTAACGTACCAAGAGACCCAGTACTTC. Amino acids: CASSVGTVTYQETQYF. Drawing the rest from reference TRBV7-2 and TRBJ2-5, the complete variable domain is GAGVSQSPSNKVTEKGKDVELRCDPISGHTALYWYRQSLGQGLEFLIYFQGNSAPDKSGLPSDRFSAERTGGSVSTLTIQRTQQEDSAVYLCASSVGTVTYQETQYFGPGTRLLVL.

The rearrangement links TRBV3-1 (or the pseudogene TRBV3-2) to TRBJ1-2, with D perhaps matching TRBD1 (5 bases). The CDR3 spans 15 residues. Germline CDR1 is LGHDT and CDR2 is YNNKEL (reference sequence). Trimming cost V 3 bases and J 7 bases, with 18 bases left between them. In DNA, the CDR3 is TGTGCCAGCAGCCATCAGGCGGGGCCCGTTGGTGGCTACACCTTC. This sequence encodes CASSHQAGPVGGYTF.

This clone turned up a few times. CDR3 loop: CAWSASGHYEQYF. CDR3 coding DNA: TGTGCCTGGAGTGCTAGCGGCCACTACGAGCAGTACTTC. The genes are TRBV30 and TRBJ2-7; TRBD2 matches 7 bases. The CDR3 spans 13 residues. CDR1 is GTSNPN and CDR2 is SVGIG in the germline V gene (reference sequence). V dropped 1 base and J dropped 3; count of bases not matched to a gene: 3.

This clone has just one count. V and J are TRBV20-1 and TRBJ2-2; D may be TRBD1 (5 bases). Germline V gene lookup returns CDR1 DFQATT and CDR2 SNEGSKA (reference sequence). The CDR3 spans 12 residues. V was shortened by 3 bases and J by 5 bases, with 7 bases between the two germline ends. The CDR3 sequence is CSASYRTGELFF. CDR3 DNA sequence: TGCAGTGCTAGTTACAGGACCGGGGAGCTGTTTTTT.

This CDR3 reads CASSLDRGMGNEQFF. CDR3 DNA: TGTGCCAGCAGCTTGGACAGGGGGATGGGCAATGAGCAGTTCTTC. The chain combines TRBV7-3 with TRBJ2-1; 10 bases are shared with TRBD1. The V gene's germline CDR1 is SGHTA and CDR2 FQGTGA. The CDR3 is made up of 15 amino acids. Unmatched junction bases numbered 5, after V lost 3 bases and J lost 6 bases.

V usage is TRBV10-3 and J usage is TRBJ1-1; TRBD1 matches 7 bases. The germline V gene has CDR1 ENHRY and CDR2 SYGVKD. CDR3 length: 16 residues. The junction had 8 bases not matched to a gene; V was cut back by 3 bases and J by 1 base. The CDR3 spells CAISDPRTGRNTEAFF. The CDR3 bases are TGTGCCATCAGTGACCCGAGGACAGGCCGGAACACTGAAGCTTTCTTT.

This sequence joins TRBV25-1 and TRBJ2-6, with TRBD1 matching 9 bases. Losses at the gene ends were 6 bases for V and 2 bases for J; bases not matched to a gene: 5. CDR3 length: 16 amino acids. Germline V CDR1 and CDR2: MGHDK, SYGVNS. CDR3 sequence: CASSGRTGAGANVLTF. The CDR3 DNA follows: TGTGCCAGCAGCGGAAGGACAGGGGCTGGGGCCAACGTCCTGACTTTC.

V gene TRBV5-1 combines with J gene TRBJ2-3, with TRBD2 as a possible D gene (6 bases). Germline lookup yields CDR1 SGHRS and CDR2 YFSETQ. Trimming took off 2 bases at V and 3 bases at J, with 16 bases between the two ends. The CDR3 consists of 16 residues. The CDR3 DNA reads TGCGCCAGCAGCTTAACAGGACTAACGGGAACAGATACGCAGTATTTT. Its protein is CASSLTGLTGTDTQYF.

DNA of the CDR3: TGTGCCAGCCGGGGGGAGGGTTTCTATGGCTACACCTTC. Its translation is CASRGEGFYGYTF. The chain uses TRBV6-5 and TRBJ1-2; tentatively, D is TRBD1 (5 bases). This CDR3 comprises 13 residues. V lost 8 bases and J 4 bases, leaving 14 bases between the germline ends. Germline V gene lookup returns CDR1 MNHEY and CDR2 SVGAGI.

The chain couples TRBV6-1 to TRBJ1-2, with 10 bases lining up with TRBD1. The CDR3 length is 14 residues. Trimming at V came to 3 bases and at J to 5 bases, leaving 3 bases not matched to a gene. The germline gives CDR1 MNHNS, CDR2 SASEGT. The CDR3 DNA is TGTGCCAGCAGTGACGACAGGGGGCGGTATGGCTACACCTTC. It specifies CASSDDRGRYGYTF.

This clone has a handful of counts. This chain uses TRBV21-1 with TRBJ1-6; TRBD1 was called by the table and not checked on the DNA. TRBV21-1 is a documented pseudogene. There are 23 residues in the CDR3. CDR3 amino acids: CASSAYLGDRDRGRSGEGTPLHF. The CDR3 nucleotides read TGTGCCAGCAGCGCTTATCTCGGCGACCGGGACAGGGGCCGCTCAGGTGAAGGGACGCCCCTCCACTTT.